Presented here are 14 T cell receptor beta chains from one specimen sequenced in a study of T-cell memory formation after mild COVID-19. TCRdb redid the calling of the 5' RACE reads with MiXCR, one entry per CDR3 protein. The sample consists of under 400,000 distinct CDR3 sequences, around 28% of them appearing once. Sequencing used PBMCs or a T cell subset sorted from them (not recorded which). The origin of the receptors is an adult woman who had mild COVID-19 (a few samples of this study predate the infection). Cell type and time point are not known.

This clonotype showed up many times. The rearrangement links TRBV7-2 to TRBJ2-5; 8 bases line up with TRBD1. The CDR3 runs 14 residues. Losses at the gene ends were 5 bases for V and 5 bases for J; bases not matched to a gene: 7. Germline V gene data show CDR1 as SGHTA and CDR2 as FQGNSA. The CDR3 coding sequence is TGTGCCAGCAGCACCTGGACAGGGAGGGAGACCCAGTACTTC. Residues: CASSTWTGRETQYF.

CDR3 in amino acids: CASSPTPGTDTYEQYF. CDR3 DNA sequence: TGCGCCAGCAGCCCGACGCCAGGGACAGATACCTACGAGCAGTACTTC. The chain carries TRBV5-1 and TRBJ2-7; TRBD1 matches 7 bases. Looked up from germline, CDR1 is SGHRS and CDR2 is YFSETQ. J was trimmed by 2 bases and V by 4 bases; bases with no gene match: 12. The CDR3 consists of 16 residues. The full variable domain, completed using reference TRBV5-1 and TRBJ2-7, is KAGVTQTPRYLIKTRGQQVTLSCSPISGHRSVSWYQQTPGQGLQFLFEYFSETQRNKGNFPGRFSGRQFSNSRSEMNVSTLELGDSALYLCASSPTPGTDTYEQYFGPGTRLTVT.

This chain uses TRBV20-1 with TRBJ1-3, with 7 bases aligning to TRBD1. Germline V lookup: CDR1 DFQATT, CDR2 SNEGSKA (reference sequence). V trimming: 6 bases; J trimming: 0 bases; junction bases outside the gene matches: 11. This CDR3 spans 16 amino acids. CDR3 DNA sequence: TGCAGTGCCGTACCGGGACAGCAACCCTCTGGAAACACCATATATTTT. This codes for CSAVPGQQPSGNTIYF.

There are a few counts of this clonotype. The chain employs TRBV20-1 and TRBJ2-1; TRBD1 matches 9 bases. Per germline, CDR1 DFQATT and CDR2 SNEGSKA (reference sequence). Trimming removed 5 bases from V and 9 bases from J; junction bases left unmatched: 8. This CDR3 is 13 amino acids long. CDR3 in amino acids: CSADGQGIGEQFF. CDR3 coding DNA: TGCAGTGCTGACGGACAGGGGATCGGTGAGCAGTTCTTC.

The chain recombines TRBV12-3 or TRBV12-4 with TRBJ1-4; D remains unclear. The CDR3 consists of 14 residues. V was clipped by 5 bases and J by 8 bases, with 15 bases between them. The CDR3 bases are TGTGCCAGCAGTCTCCACCGGGAGGAAGAAAAACTGTTTTTT. It specifies CASSLHREEEKLFF.

The chain is built from TRBV20-1 and TRBJ2-3, with 13 bases aligning to TRBD2. With V trimmed by 3 bases and J by 2 bases, 8 bases remained unmatched. The germline V gene has CDR1 DFQATT and CDR2 SNEGSKA (reference sequence). CDR3 length equals 17 residues. The CDR3 DNA reads as TGCAGTGCTAGCGAACTAGCGGGAGGGCCCTCCACAGATACGCAGTATTTT. Translation: CSASELAGGPSTDTQYF.

The chain recombines TRBV20-1 with TRBJ2-5, with D unclear. Looked up from germline, CDR1 is DFQATT and CDR2 is SNEGSKA (reference sequence). The CDR3 totals 16 residues. The germline V and J ends were trimmed by 2 bases and 10 bases, with 26 bases remaining between them. The CDR3 loop is CSARRLASRNGMDQYF. CDR3 nucleotides: TGCAGTGCTAGACGGCTGGCCAGCAGGAATGGAATGGACCAGTACTTC.

The CDR3 bases are TGTGCCAGCAGCCAAGTCTGGTCGGGGGAGCAGTACTTC. It translates to CASSQVWSGEQYF. This chain connects TRBV14 to TRBJ2-7; maybe TRBD2 (5 bases). The V and J ends lost 1 base and 7 bases respectively, with 11 bases between them. Germline loops: CDR1 SGHDN, CDR2 FVKESK. CDR3 length: 13 residues.

The genes are TRBV30 and TRBJ2-7; 7 nucleotides line up with TRBD1. The ends lost 1 base at V and 7 bases at J; junction bases unmatched: 10. Per the germline V gene, CDR1 is GTSNPN and CDR2 is SVGIG (reference sequence). CDR3 length equals 14 residues. The CDR3 sequence is CAWSDRGKREEQYF. CDR3 bases: TGTGCCTGGAGTGACAGGGGAAAAAGGGAGGAGCAGTACTTC.

This clonotype was seen only a few times. This chain links TRBV3-1 with TRBJ1-4, with D uncertain. Germline V gene sequence: CDR1 LGHDT, CDR2 YNNKEL (reference sequence). V lost 0 bases to trimming and J lost 0 bases, with 11 bases between them. This CDR3 region has 17 residues. CDR3 sequence reads: CASSQDLTSATNEKLFF. CDR3 nucleotide sequence: TGTGCCAGCAGCCAAGATTTAACTTCGGCAACTAATGAAAAACTGTTTTTT.

The CDR3 DNA is TGCGCCAGCAGCCAAGTACAGGGCGAAAAACTGTTTTTT. Its protein is CASSQVQGEKLFF. The rearrangement joins TRBV4-3 to TRBJ1-4; weak D call: TRBD1 (6 bases). The germline gives CDR1 LGHNA, CDR2 YSLEER. This CDR3 has 13 residues. Trimming cost V 1 base and J 8 bases, with 8 bases left between them.

This clonotype was counted a few times. The chain recombines TRBV9 with TRBJ1-1; TRBD1 agrees at 8 bases. Losses at the gene ends were 4 bases for V and 6 bases for J; bases not matched to a gene: 11. Germline CDR1 reads SGDLS; CDR2 reads YYNGEE. The CDR3 is 15 amino acids. CDR3 residues: CASSTYSGGVAEAFF. CDR3 sequence (DNA): TGTGCCAGCAGCACCTACTCAGGGGGCGTAGCTGAAGCTTTCTTT.

This chain's CDR3 is CASSSGSGISTDTQYF. CDR3 nucleotide sequence: TGTGCCAGCAGCTCAGGATCAGGGATAAGCACAGATACGCAGTATTTT. V usage is TRBV5-4 and J usage is TRBJ2-3; D is possibly TRBD1 (5 bases). Trimming cost V 3 bases and J 0 bases, with 14 bases left between them. Germline V gene lookup returns CDR1 SGHNT and CDR2 YYREEE (reference sequence). The CDR3 loop spans 16 amino acids. Filled out from reference TRBV5-4 and TRBJ2-3, the complete variable domain reads ETGVTQSPTHLIKTRGQQVTLRCSSQSGHNTVSWYQQALGQGPQFIFQYYREEENGRGNFPPRFSGLQFPNYSSELNVNALELDDSALYLCASSSGSGISTDTQYFGPGTRLTVL.

V is TRBV5-4 and J is TRBJ1-5, with 10 bases that match TRBD1. Germline CDR1 SGHNT, CDR2 YYREEE (reference sequence). V lost 4 bases to trimming and J lost 4 bases; unmatched junction nucleotides: 5. CDR3 length equals 15 residues. The CDR3 spells CASSGGTGANQPQHF. CDR3 coding DNA: TGTGCCAGCAGCGGGGGGACAGGGGCTAATCAGCCCCAGCATTTT.